Below, one TCR beta chain is given with its context. In germline, CDR1 is KGHSH, CDR2 LQKENI. Trimming removed 5 bases from V and 4 bases from J, with 14 bases in between. This CDR3 is built from 14 residues. The data are from a study of control samples from healthy donors and cancer patients. Generated by immunoSEQ multiplex PCR, the TCRdb table keeps only in-frame clones and is missing some. The sample shows tens of thousands of clones, around 87% of them seen only once. The origin of this receptor is a middle-aged woman with lung cancer. Input material: PBMCs. V is TRBV18 and J is TRBJ2-5, with D perhaps matching TRBD1 (6 bases). The CDR3 coding sequence is TGTGCCAGCTCAGCCCAACAGGGCGGAGAGACCCAGTACTTC. Its translation: CASSAQQGGETQYF.